The present TCR beta chain was sequenced within a study of blood T cell repertoires in COVID-19. Study-wide context: The samples span acute and convalescent COVID-19 from the United States, Italy and Spain.

The CDR3 sequence is 15 residues long. Germline CDR1 and CDR2: SGHTA and FQGTGA. Trimming shortened V by 4 bases and J by 0 bases, and 13 bases separated the two germline ends. Under the authors' procedure: Amplification of reference gene primers provided the estimated nucleated cell counts. Libraries were prepared by immunoSEQ multiplex PCR; TCRdb keeps only in-frame clonotypes and omits some of them. For V, J and clone size, that table is used; D and trimming come from the DNA. The sample yields more than 200,000 clones, around 84% seen once. V and J are TRBV7-3 and TRBJ2-7, with a weak D call TRBD2 (6 bases). Material: peripheral blood. The receptor was derived from a man aged 50 to 59 with acute or convalescent COVID-19. The CDR3 spells CASSSNGGSSYEQYF. CDR3 coding DNA: TGTGCCAGCAGCTCTAACGGGGGAAGCTCCTACGAGCAGTACTTC.